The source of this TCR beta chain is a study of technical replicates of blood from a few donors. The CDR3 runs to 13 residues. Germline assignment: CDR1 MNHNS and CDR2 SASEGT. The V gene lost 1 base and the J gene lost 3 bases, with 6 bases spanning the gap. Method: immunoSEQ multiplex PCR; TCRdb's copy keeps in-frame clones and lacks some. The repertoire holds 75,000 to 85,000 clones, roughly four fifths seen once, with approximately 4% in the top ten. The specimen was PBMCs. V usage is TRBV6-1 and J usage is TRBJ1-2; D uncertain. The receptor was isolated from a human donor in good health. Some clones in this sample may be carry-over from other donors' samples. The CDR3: CASSEGVHYGYTF. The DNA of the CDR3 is TGTGCCAGCAGTGAAGGAGTGCACTATGGCTACACCTTC.